The 18 T cell receptor beta chains below were found in one sample sequenced in a study of OX40 agonist ivuxolimab in advanced cancers. The data were produced by immunoSEQ multiplex PCR, yet TCRdb's version contains in-frame clones alone and is incomplete. The data show just over 50,000 clones, 65% to 85% seen once. The sample consisted of CD4+ or CD8+ T cells sorted from blood, taken in a trial of the OX40 agonist ivuxolimab. The receptors stem from an adult with an advanced solid tumor such as melanoma, head and neck, liver or kidney cancer.

The chain carries TRBV11-2 and TRBJ1-2; D is undetermined. Germline loops: CDR1 SGHAT, CDR2 FQNNGV. Trimming pared 5 bases from V and 9 bases from J, leaving 28 bases between. The CDR3 contains 17 residues. The CDR3 is CASSRLLGKEVTRSYTF. The CDR3, as DNA: TGTGCCAGCAGCCGCCTTTTGGGGAAAGAGGTGACTAGAAGCTACACCTTC.

As regards this clone: This sample includes further DNA sequences coding for the same CDR3. This chain connects TRBV5-1 to TRBJ2-3; 8 positions match TRBD2. This CDR3 has 17 amino acids. The germline gives CDR1 SGHRS, CDR2 YFSETQ. With V trimmed by 0 bases and J by 3 bases, 9 bases remained unmatched. CDR3 sequence: CASSLGPFSGTTDTQYF. CDR3 in DNA: TGCGCCAGCAGCTTGGGGCCGTTTAGCGGGACGACAGATACGCAGTATTTT.

The chain combines TRBV19 with TRBJ2-5; D perhaps matches TRBD1 (6 bases). CDR1 and CDR2 (germline): LNHDA, SQIVND (reference sequence). V shed 7 bases and J shed 2 bases, with 14 bases lying between them. The CDR3 is 14 residues long. CDR3 in DNA: TGTGCCAGTAAGAAGAACCAGGGGCAAGAGACCCAGTACTTC. Translated: CASKKNQGQETQYF. Filled out from reference TRBV19 and TRBJ2-5, the complete variable domain reads DGGITQSPKYLFRKEGQNVTLSCEQNLNHDAMYWYRQDPGQGLRLIYYSQIVNDFQKGDIAEGYSVSREKKESFPLTVTSAQKNPTAFYLCASKKNQGQETQYFGPGTRLLVL.

There are a few counts of this clone. The V and J genes are TRBV10-1 and TRBJ2-7, with D possibly matching TRBD2 (6 bases). The CDR3 sequence is 13 residues long. V lost 4 bases and J 2 bases, leaving 9 bases between the germline ends. Per germline, CDR1 WNHNN and CDR2 SYGVQD (reference sequence). Here the CDR3 reads CASSGLVPYEQYF. The DNA for the CDR3 is TGCGCCAGCAGTGGACTAGTCCCCTACGAGCAGTACTTC.

V usage is TRBV2 and J usage is TRBJ2-1; 12 bases agree with TRBD2. The CDR3 extends over 13 amino acids. Germline trimming cut 9 bases from V and 7 bases from J; bases unmatched to any gene: 4. Germline V gives CDR1 SNHLY, CDR2 FYNNEI. Here the CDR3 reads CARTSGRKNEQFF. The CDR3 DNA follows: TGTGCCAGGACTAGCGGGAGAAAGAATGAGCAGTTCTTC. The full variable domain, rest sourced from reference TRBV2 and TRBJ2-1, is EPEVTQTPSHQVTQMGQEVILRCVPISNHLYFYWYRQILGQKVEFLVSFYNNEISEKSEIFDDQFSVERPDGSNFTLKIRSTKLEDSAMYFCARTSGRKNEQFFGPGTRLTVL.

The genes are TRBV7-9 and TRBJ2-7; a possible D gene is TRBD2 (6 bases). Germline assignment: CDR1 SEHNR and CDR2 FQNEAQ (reference sequence). CDR3 length equals 12 residues. V was trimmed by 5 bases and J by 3 bases, leaving 8 bases between them. The DNA of the CDR3 is TGTGCCAGCAGCGGGGGACTCTACGAGCAGTACTTC. Amino acids: CASSGGLYEQYF.

This clone was seen only a few times. This chain's CDR3 is CASLTAGTANNSPLHF. The CDR3 DNA follows: TGTGCCAGCCTCACCGCCGGGACAGCAAATAATTCACCCCTCCACTTT. This chain connects TRBV28 to TRBJ1-6; 7 nucleotides agree with TRBD1. Losses at the gene ends were 8 bases for V and 5 bases for J; bases not matched to a gene: 12. CDR3 length: 16 residues. Per the germline V gene, CDR1 is MDHEN and CDR2 is SYDVKM. The full variable domain, rest sourced from reference TRBV28 and TRBJ1-6, is DVKVTQSSRYLVKRTGEKVFLECVQDMDHENMFWYRQDPGLGLRLIYFSYDVKMKEKGDIPEGYSVSREKKERFSLILESASTNQTSMYLCASLTAGTANNSPLHFGNGTRLTVT.

The gene calls are TRBV27 and TRBJ1-4; TRBD1 matches 7 bases. Germline-derived CDR1 and CDR2 are MNHEY and SMNVEV (reference sequence). This CDR3 region has 16 residues. Trimming removed 7 bases from V and 2 bases from J; junction bases left unmatched: 10. CDR3 region: CASTRDRERTNEKLFF. CDR3 in DNA: TGTGCCAGCACTAGAGACAGGGAGAGGACTAATGAAAAACTGTTTTTT.

The CDR3 loop is CASSSGSGTEAFF. For the CDR3, the DNA is TGTGCCAGCAGTTCCGGAAGTGGCACTGAAGCTTTCTTT. The rearrangement links TRBV28 to TRBJ1-1, with D unresolved. Germline CDR1 and CDR2: MDHEN and SYDVKM. The V end was cut by 4 bases, the J end by 4 bases, with 10 bases between. CDR3 size: 13 residues.

V and J are TRBV7-3 and TRBJ2-2, with 8 bases aligning to TRBD2. Per germline, CDR1 SGHTA and CDR2 FQGTGA. V was clipped by 1 base and J by 7 bases; unmatched bases: 5. The CDR3 has 15 amino acids. DNA for the CDR3: TGTGCCAGCAGCTTAATAAGCGGGAGCGGCGGGGAGCTGTTTTTT. It translates to CASSLISGSGGELFF.

Details on this clone: One end of the junction fails to match germline, which may point to a read error. The genes are TRBV18 and TRBJ1-1; the D gene is possibly TRBD1 (5 bases). Germline V gene lookup returns CDR1 KGHSH and CDR2 LQKENI. The CDR3 is made up of 14 amino acids. The CDR3 protein is CASSSPGRREEAFF. CDR3 nucleotides: TGTGCCAGCTCATCACCGGGACGGCGAGAAGAAGCTTTCTTT.

J is TRBJ1-2 and V is TRBV28; 8 bases are shared with TRBD1. The V segment lost 6 bases and the J segment 3 bases; nucleotides outside the gene matches: 9. Germline V gene sequence: CDR1 MDHEN, CDR2 SYDVKM. The CDR3 consists of 15 residues. The CDR3 DNA sequence: TGTGCCAGCAGCCTCCCGTCAGGGGGCGACTATGGCTACACCTTC. This sequence encodes CASSLPSGGDYGYTF.

The chain uses TRBV2 and TRBJ2-7; D is perhaps TRBD1 (5 bases). Trimming shortened V by 3 bases and J by 6 bases, and 18 bases separated the two germline ends. Per germline, CDR1 SNHLY and CDR2 FYNNEI. The CDR3 spans 15 residues. DNA for the CDR3: TGTGCCAGCAGTGAGAAGCTTATCAGGGCCCGCGAGCAGTACTTC. The encoded protein is CASSEKLIRAREQYF.

The genes are TRBV29-1 and TRBJ2-7; possible D gene TRBD2, 6 bases. V shed 2 bases and J shed 5 bases, with 13 bases lying between them. The CDR3 is 13 residues long. Per the germline V gene, CDR1 is SQVTM and CDR2 is ANQGSEA. CDR3 in amino acids: CSVEYGSINEQYF. Written as DNA, the CDR3 is TGCAGCGTTGAATACGGGAGCATCAACGAGCAGTACTTC.

Concerning this clone itself: Within the sample, other DNA sequences also encode this same CDR3. The rearrangement links TRBV4-1 to TRBJ2-5; 11 positions match TRBD2. Germline values: CDR1 MGHRA, CDR2 YSYEKL. The CDR3 sequence is 16 residues long. V gave up 1 base and J gave up 5 bases; unmatched junction bases: 6. The chain's CDR3 is CASSQVSLAGVETQYF. For the CDR3, the DNA is TGCGCCAGCAGCCAAGTCTCACTAGCGGGAGTTGAGACCCAGTACTTC.

The V gene is TRBV5-1, the J gene TRBJ1-4; a weak D match, TRBD1 (5 bases). Germline CDR1 reads SGHRS; CDR2 reads YFSETQ. The CDR3 is made up of 15 amino acids. The ends were cut back, 4 bases at V and 0 bases at J, with 10 bases in the middle. The DNA of the CDR3 is TGCGCCAGCAGCGGAACAGGTGCAACTAATGAAAAACTGTTTTTT. As protein: CASSGTGATNEKLFF.

This chain uses TRBV10-3 with TRBJ1-2; 7 nucleotides align to TRBD1. V lost 5 bases and J lost 4; bases outside the gene matches: 7. Germline loops: CDR1 ENHRY, CDR2 SYGVKD. The CDR3 length is 14 residues. The CDR3 reads CAISKPGTVYGYTF. CDR3 DNA sequence: TGTGCCATCAGTAAGCCAGGGACAGTCTATGGCTACACCTTC.

The CDR3 coding sequence is TGTGCCAGCAGCCAAGAGCAAGGTGGCAATCAGCCCCAGCATTTT. It codes for CASSQEQGGNQPQHF. This sequence joins TRBV16 and TRBJ1-5; D is unresolved. The germline gives CDR1 KGHSY, CDR2 FQNENV. This CDR3 spans 15 amino acids. The V gene lost 2 bases and the J gene lost 2 bases, with 10 bases spanning the gap.